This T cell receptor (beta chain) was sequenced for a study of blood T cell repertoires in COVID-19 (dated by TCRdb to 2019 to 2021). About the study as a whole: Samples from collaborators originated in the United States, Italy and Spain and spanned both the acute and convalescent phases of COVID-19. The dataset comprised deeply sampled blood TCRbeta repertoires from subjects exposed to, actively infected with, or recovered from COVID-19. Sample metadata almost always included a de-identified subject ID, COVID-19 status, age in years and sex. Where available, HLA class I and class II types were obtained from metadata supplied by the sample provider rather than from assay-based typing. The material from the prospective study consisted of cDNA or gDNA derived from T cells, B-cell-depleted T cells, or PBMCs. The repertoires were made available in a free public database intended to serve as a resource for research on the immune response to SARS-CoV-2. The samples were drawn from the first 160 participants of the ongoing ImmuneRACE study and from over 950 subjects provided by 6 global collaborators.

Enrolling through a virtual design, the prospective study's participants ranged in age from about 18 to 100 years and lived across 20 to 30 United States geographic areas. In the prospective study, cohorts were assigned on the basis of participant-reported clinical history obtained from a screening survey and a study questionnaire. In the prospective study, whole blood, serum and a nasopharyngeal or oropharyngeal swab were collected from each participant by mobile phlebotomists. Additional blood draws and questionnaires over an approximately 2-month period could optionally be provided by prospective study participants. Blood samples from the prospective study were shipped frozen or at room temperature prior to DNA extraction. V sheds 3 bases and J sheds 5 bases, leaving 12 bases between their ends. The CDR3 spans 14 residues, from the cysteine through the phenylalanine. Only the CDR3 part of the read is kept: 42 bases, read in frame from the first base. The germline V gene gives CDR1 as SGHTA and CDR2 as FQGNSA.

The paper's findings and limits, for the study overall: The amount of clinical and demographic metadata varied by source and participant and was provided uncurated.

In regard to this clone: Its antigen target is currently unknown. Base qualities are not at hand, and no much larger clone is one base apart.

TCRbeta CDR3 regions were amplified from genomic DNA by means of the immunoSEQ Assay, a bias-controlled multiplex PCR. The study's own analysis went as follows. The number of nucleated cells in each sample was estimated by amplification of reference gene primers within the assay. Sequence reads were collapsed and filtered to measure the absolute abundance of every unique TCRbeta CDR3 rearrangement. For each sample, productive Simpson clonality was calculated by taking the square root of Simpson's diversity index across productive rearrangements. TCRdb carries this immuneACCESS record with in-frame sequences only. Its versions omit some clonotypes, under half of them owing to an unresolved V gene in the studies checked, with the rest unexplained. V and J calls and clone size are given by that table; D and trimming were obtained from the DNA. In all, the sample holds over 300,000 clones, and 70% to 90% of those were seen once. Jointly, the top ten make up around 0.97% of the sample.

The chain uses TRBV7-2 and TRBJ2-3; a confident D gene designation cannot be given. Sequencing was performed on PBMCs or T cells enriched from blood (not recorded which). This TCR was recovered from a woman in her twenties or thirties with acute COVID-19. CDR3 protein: CASSFMAPLDTQYF. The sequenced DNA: TGTGCCAGCAGCTTTATGGCCCCCCTAGATACGCAGTATTTT.